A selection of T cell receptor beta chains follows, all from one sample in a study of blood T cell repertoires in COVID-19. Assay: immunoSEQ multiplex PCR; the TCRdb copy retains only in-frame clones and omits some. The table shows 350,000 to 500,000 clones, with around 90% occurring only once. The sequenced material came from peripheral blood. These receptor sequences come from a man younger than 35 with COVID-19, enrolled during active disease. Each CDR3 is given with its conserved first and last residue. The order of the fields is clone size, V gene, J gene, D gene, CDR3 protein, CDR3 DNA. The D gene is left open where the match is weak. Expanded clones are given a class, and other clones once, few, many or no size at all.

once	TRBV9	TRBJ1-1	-	CASSVSGTEAFF	TGTGCCAGCAGCGTATCAGGGACTGAAGCTTTCTTT
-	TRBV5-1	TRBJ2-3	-	CASSLDGNPSTDTQYF	TGCGCCAGCAGCTTGGACGGGAACCCTAGCACAGATACGCAGTATTTT
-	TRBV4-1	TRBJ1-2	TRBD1	CASSPARTGVNYGYTF	TGCGCCAGCAGCCCCGCCCGGACAGGGGTCAACTATGGCTACACCTTC
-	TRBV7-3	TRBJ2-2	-	CASSPKAGPNTGELFF	TGTGCCAGCAGCCCAAAGGCGGGACCGAACACCGGGGAGCTGTTTTTT
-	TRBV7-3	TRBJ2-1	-	CASSFLRGNEQFF	TGTGCCAGCAGCTTCCTGAGGGGGAATGAGCAGTTCTTC
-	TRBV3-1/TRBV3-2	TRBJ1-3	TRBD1	CASSPPWRDRVGNTIYF	TGTGCCAGCAGCCCCCCCTGGAGGGACAGGGTCGGAAACACCATATATTTT
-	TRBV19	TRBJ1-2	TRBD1	CASSRDRGQFGYTF	TGTGCCAGTAGCAGGGACAGGGGGCAGTTTGGCTACACCTTC
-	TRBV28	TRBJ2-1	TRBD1	CATQSGTGSYNEQFF	TGTGCCACCCAATCCGGGACAGGGTCCTACAATGAGCAGTTCTTC
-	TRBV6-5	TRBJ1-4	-	CASKSGGLEEKLFF	TGTGCCAGCAAGAGCGGGGGGCTGGAGGAAAAACTGTTTTTT
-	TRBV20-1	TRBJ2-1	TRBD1	CSASDPWDREQFF	TGCAGTGCTAGTGATCCATGGGACAGGGAGCAGTTCTTC
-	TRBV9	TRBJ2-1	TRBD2	CASSVIAGGGYNEQFF	TGTGCCAGCAGCGTTATAGCGGGAGGGGGTTACAATGAGCAGTTCTTC
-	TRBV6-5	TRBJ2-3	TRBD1	CASRRGQGTDTQYF	TGTGCCAGCAGAAGGGGACAGGGCACAGATACGCAGTATTTT
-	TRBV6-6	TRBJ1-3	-	CASSWERSSGNTIYF	TGTGCCAGCAGTTGGGAGCGGAGCTCTGGAAACACCATATATTTT
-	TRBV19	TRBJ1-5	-	CASSITGYSNQPQHF	TGTGCCAGTAGTATAACGGGGTATAGCAATCAGCCCCAGCATTTT
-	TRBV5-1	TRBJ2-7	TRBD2	CASSLGTSGSYEQYF	TGCGCCAGCAGCTTAGGGACTAGCGGGAGTTACGAGCAGTACTTC
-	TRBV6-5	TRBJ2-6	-	CASSPRVPGANVLTF	TGTGCCAGCAGTCCCCGGGTGCCCGGGGCCAACGTCCTGACTTTC